This T cell receptor (beta chain) is from a study of regulatory T cells in long-lasting Graves disease (dated by TCRdb to the early 2020s). With respect to the entire study: In the newly diagnosed Graves' disease group, patients had been taking antithyroid drugs for less than 3 months. Persistent Graves' disease patients were compared with newly diagnosed Graves' disease patients by peripheral blood TCR sequencing and RNA sequencing. The study was conducted in China and was registered as a clinical trial. A total of 35 or so samples were covered by TCR sequencing, comprising about 13 persistent and around 20 newly diagnosed Graves' disease patients. Results the study describes overall, beyond this receptor: Patients with persistent disease shared more public clonotypes (fewer than 3,000) than newly diagnosed patients did (roughly 970). Only the TCR beta chain was sequenced and analyzed. TRBV28, TRBJ1-2 and TRBJ2-5 were preferentially used in persistent disease, while TRBV20-1 and TRBJ2-1 were favored in newly diagnosed disease. The study examined only peripheral blood because the primary lesion, thyroid tissue, could not be accessed. The authors noted that the small sample size was a limitation that may lower accuracy. Persistent Graves' disease patients showed lower TCR Shannon entropy and fewer highly expanded clones than newly diagnosed patients, suggesting clonal expansion.

V loses 1 base of germline sequence and J loses 3 bases, and the interval between the two ends is 12 bases. Based on the germline V gene (reference sequence), the CDR1 and CDR2 sequences are SEHNR and FQNEAQ. Spanning cysteine to phenylalanine, the CDR3 consists of 15 amino acids. Kept here is only the CDR3 DNA, which spans 45 bases and is read in frame from base 1. Library preparation employed multiplex PCR. TCRdb records Illumina HiSeq 4000 as the sequencer. CDR3 regions were amplified by Arm-PCR with iRepertoire HTBI primers to construct TCR beta libraries. Before sequencing, the PCR products went through gel purification. The study's own analysis went as follows. Across samples, roughly 60 TRBV and over 11 TRBJ segments were identified and used for gene usage analysis of CDR3 amino acid clonotypes. Filtered high-quality paired reads were merged into contigs using COPE and FqMerger. BLAST was used to align contigs to the IMGT TRBV, TRBD and TRBJ reference genes, and CDR3 was defined following IMGT. Clonotypes above 0.1% frequency were classified as highly expanded clones. Shannon entropy served as the measure of repertoire diversity, while the Gini coefficient captured V-J evenness. A clonotype found in more than one individual was treated as public. The public reads were quality trimmed at Q25 with fastp and then assembled into clones with MiXCR by TCRdb, keeping productive beta chains. Records with the same CDR3 protein are collapsed into one entry carrying the most frequent genes and DNA. The V and J calls come from TCRdb's annotation, not from the publication. Present in this sample are just over 600,000 distinct CDR3 sequences, roughly 15% of which were seen just once. The leading ten clones occupy about 17% of the sample.

Sample time point, as interpreted from the label and publication: newly diagnosed GD, antithyroid drugs for less than 3 months. For both TCR sequencing and RNA sequencing, RNA was extracted from PBMCs using TRIzol. The diagnosis of Graves' disease was made according to American Thyroid Association guidelines. The patients came from an endocrinology department in Xi'an, China. Each patient gave 7.5 to 10 milliliters of peripheral blood, collected in an EDTA anticoagulant tube. Ficoll Paque Plus density gradient separation was used to isolate PBMCs, and no additional T cell sorting was done. An Agilent 2100 Bioanalyzer and agarose gel were used to check RNA quality, and a NanoDrop 2000 was used to measure RNA concentration. This clonotype appeared many times. The target of this receptor is not known. Per-nucleotide qualities are absent, and no much larger clonotype sits a single base away. These data were also filed under a second study, of T cells in Graves' hyperthyroidism and ophthalmopathy. From that second study: Graves' hyperthyroidism was defined as stable when no progression to ophthalmopathy occurred over 18 months of follow-up. Hyperthyroidism patients were newly diagnosed, had a disease duration of under 2 months, and were aged 18 to 65 years. Patients with uncontrolled infections, other autoimmune diseases, pregnancy or lactation were excluded. Diagnoses relied on clinical symptoms, serum thyroxine and TRAb, thyroid ultrasound and orbital computed tomography. The first round of RT-PCR for the TCR CDR3 was performed with the HTBI primer set and the Qiagen OneStep RT-PCR kit. Blood samples also contained most of the expanded thyroid clonotypes (frequency above 0.001), which suggests that blood repertoires may reflect thyroid immune responses. A model built on a 13 V-J signature distinguished ophthalmopathy from stable hyperthyroidism, reaching about 89% sensitivity and about 81% specificity in cross-validation and 80%/75% in testing. During validation, the model predicted progression to ophthalmopathy a median of roughly 7.1 months ahead of onset, with 70.59% sensitivity and 72.22% specificity. A discovery cohort of roughly 100 patients, about 40 with Graves' ophthalmopathy and about 58 with stable Graves' hyperthyroidism, was used to find distinguishing TCR V-J signatures. Prospective prediction of ophthalmopathy was tested in an independent validation cohort consisting of 18 hyperthyroidism patients and around 17 patients who later progressed to ophthalmopathy. The 100 or so discovery patients were randomly divided into training and test sets at a 7:3 ratio. In addition, the study compared T-cell repertoires in thyroid tissue and in blood from about 6 Graves' hyperthyroidism patients. After sampling, hyperthyroidism patients received methimazole starting at 30 mg daily, and ophthalmopathy patients received high-dose intravenous methylprednisolone. Libraries were constructed in a second round of multiplex PCR, after which size selection and purification were carried out. Sequencing of the libraries was done on an Illumina HiSeq2000 using paired-end 100 bp reads. SOAPnuke was used to process the raw data, with reads discarded if the reads contained adapters or uncalled bases, had a mean Phred below 15, or lacked an exact constant-primer or identifier match. High-quality paired reads were merged using COPE v1.2.5, and each unique nucleotide sequence was defined as a clonotype. Clonotypes were aligned to IMGT TRBV, TRBD and TRBJ reference segments using MiTCR v1.1. Analysis was restricted to V-J combinations with a frequency above 0.0001, which covered about 99% of repertoires. The TCS score was defined as the ratio of F50 (clonal expansion) to E x V (chaos), calculated using BLOSUM62-based TCRdist between CDR3 peptides within each V-J. Welch's t-statistics and random forest reduced approximately 520 V-J features to 10 to 15, which were used in a naive Bayes classifier (R e1071). No statistical method was used to fix the sample size in advance, and group allocation was not hidden from the investigators. The paper describes TCR Vbeta CDR3 sequencing of 130 to 150 peripheral blood samples, made up of under 50 ophthalmopathy patients, some 80 hyperthyroidism patients and about 17 progressor patients.

Material: peripheral blood mononuclear cells (PBMCs), obtained at new diagnosis, from a patient treated with antithyroid drugs. This receptor chain uses TRBV7-9 and TRBJ1-1; no D gene call is confident. The sequence came from a young woman with Graves disease. Donor details come from another sample of the same person, matched by shared clones. The CDR3 region: CASSLGLVRDTEAFF. Here is the DNA: TGTGCCAGCAGCTTAGGTTTGGTGAGGGACACTGAAGCTTTCTTT.